The entry that follows covers one T cell receptor (beta chain) sequence. 13 Jbeta primers and 60 Vbeta primers were used for the PCR. Only in-frame clones appear in the TCRdb table, and some are missing; sequencing was by immunoSEQ multiplex PCR. This sample has about 130,000 clones, with about three quarters found just once. This sample is part of a study of cytomegalovirus exposure and HLA in healthy donors. Germline V gene data show CDR1 as SEHNR and CDR2 as FQNEAQ (reference sequence). There are 13 residues in the CDR3. The V gene lost 2 bases and the J gene lost 12 bases, with 14 bases spanning the gap.

This receptor was obtained from a woman aged 40 to 49 in good health and CMV-seronegative. The chain couples TRBV7-9 to TRBJ2-1; possibly TRBD2 for D (5 bases). The sequenced sample consisted of PBMCs. The CDR3, as DNA: TGTGCCAGCAGCTTATCTGGGAGCCATCGGCAGTTCTTC. Translating it yields CASSLSGSHRQFF. Variable domain in full (rest from reference TRBV7-9 and TRBJ2-1): DTGVSQNPRHKITKRGQNVTFRCDPISEHNRLYWYRQTLGQGPEFLTYFQNEAQLEKSRLLSDRFSAERPKGSFSTLEIQRTEQGDSAMYLCASSLSGSHRQFFGPGTRLTVL.